Described below is a single TCR beta chain sequence and its context. This receptor's antigen is unknown. The sample holds no much larger clone one base away, and base qualities are not on file. The entry originates in a study of cytomegalovirus exposure and HLA in healthy donors (dated by TCRdb to about 2017). Turning to the overall study: The 550 to 750 repertoires of the first cohort and the 120 validation repertoires were produced on the same platform, according to a later analysis. The study aimed to test whether cataloging public T cell receptors could reveal signatures of past pathogen exposure. A separate validation cohort of 100 to 150 different subjects was used in addition to the approximately 670-subject first cohort. High-throughput TCR immunosequencing, statistical association of individual TCRs with disease status, and machine learning were combined to predict cytomegalovirus infection status. Study-wide findings and limitations: In both the original and validation cohorts, the classifier was reported to diagnose cytomegalovirus status with high specificity and sensitivity. The study listed 164 TCR beta chains as associated with cytomegalovirus. Most TCR sequences were seen in very few donors, while some public TCRs were found in many individuals. Of the cluster scores, 90% to 95% were above 0 in a later analysis, which found that TCRs clustered in the first cohort also tended to co-occur in the 130 or so validation repertoires. The authors suggested that the approach could potentially be generalized to other disease states and immunological phenotypes. The validation cohort had no HLA typing available for a later analysis, so co-occurrence within that cohort was assessed over all 120 or so repertoires. In vitro tests confirmed that a few of the cytomegalovirus-associated TCR beta chains recognize cytomegalovirus antigens.

Separate from the roughly 650-subject first cohort, the validation cohort of about 120 subjects was the group to which the donors belonged. The library was prepared using the immunoSEQ multiplex PCR assay. From the authors' description of their analysis: A statistical classification framework was built for diagnosing cytomegalovirus status from the catalog of TCR beta chain sequences. The immuneACCESS repertoire file appears here via TCRdb, limited to in-frame rearrangements. These files lack a portion of the clones; in checked studies, under half of the deficit traces to unresolved V genes, and the cause of the others is not known. V and J calls and clone size are as listed in that table; D and trimming were resolved from the DNA. The sample contains about 130,000 clones, roughly 87% of them found a single time. Approximately 10% of the sample comes from the top ten. Trimming accounts for 8 bases at V and 5 bases at J, while the number of junction bases matched to no gene is 14. Taken from cysteine to phenylalanine, the CDR3 has 17 residues. The DNA shown is the 51-base CDR3, in frame from base 1. CDR1 and CDR2, looked up from the germline V gene, are SNHLY and FYNNEI.

The origin of this receptor is a woman in her late teens or twenties in good health and CMV-seropositive. The chain is assembled from TRBV2 and TRBJ1-6, and 8 junction bases match TRBD1. Material for sequencing was PBMCs. The CDR3 reads as follows: CASVGEDGTGHNSPLHF. The nucleotides read TGTGCCAGCGTCGGGGAGGACGGGACAGGACATAATTCACCCCTCCACTTT.